The 15 T cell receptor beta chains in this list originate from one sample, sequenced in a study of blood T cell repertoires in COVID-19. The data were produced by immunoSEQ multiplex PCR, yet TCRdb's version contains in-frame clones alone and is incomplete. The repertoire holds 70,000 to 75,000 clones, with 80% to 90% as singletons. Specimen: peripheral blood. The receptors derive from a human donor in a cohort sampled during active COVID-19.

The chain has TRBV4-1 and TRBJ1-5; a weak D match, TRBD1 (5 bases). V lost 1 base and J lost 6, with 13 bases in between. Germline-derived CDR1 and CDR2 are MGHRA and YSYEKL. The CDR3 has 15 amino acids. CDR3 sequence: CASSQAEGRTQPQHF. CDR3 DNA sequence: TGCGCCAGCAGCCAAGCTGAGGGGAGGACTCAGCCCCAGCATTTT.

The rearrangement joins TRBV2 to TRBJ2-1; maybe TRBD2 (5 bases). CDR3 length: 14 residues. Germline CDR1 reads SNHLY; CDR2 reads FYNNEI. Trimming shortened V by 8 bases and J by 7 bases, and 18 bases separated the two germline ends. DNA for the CDR3: TGTGCCAGCGGGATAGCGTTGGATTCAAATGAGCAGTTCTTC. Encoded protein: CASGIALDSNEQFF.

The V and J genes are TRBV5-1 and TRBJ2-7, with unresolved D. The CDR3 spans 13 residues. V lost 4 bases and J lost 2, with 10 bases in between. Germline CDR1 is SGHRS and CDR2 is YFSETQ. The CDR3 protein is CASSIDITYEQYF. The CDR3 DNA reads as TGCGCCAGCAGCATCGACATAACCTACGAGCAGTACTTC.

The chain uses TRBV6-5 and TRBJ2-7, with 7 bases fitting TRBD1. CDR3 length: 13 residues. Germline CDR1 MNHEY, CDR2 SVGAGI. V shed 8 bases, J shed 6 bases, and the junction held 10 bases outside the gene matches. CDR3 nucleotide sequence: TGTGCCAGCGAAGACAGGGCCATCGGCGAGCAGTACTTC. Its protein product is CASEDRAIGEQYF.

With respect to this clone: Other DNA sequences in this sample translate to the same CDR3. CDR3 protein: CASSLGAGDYGYTF. The CDR3 bases are TGCGCCAGCAGCTTGGGGGCAGGGGACTATGGCTACACCTTC. V usage is TRBV5-1 and J usage is TRBJ1-2; D may be TRBD1 (6 bases). The CDR3 is 14 amino acids. Germline assignment: CDR1 SGHRS and CDR2 YFSETQ. V was pared by 0 bases and J by 3 bases, with 9 bases between.

V is TRBV3-1 (or the pseudogene TRBV3-2) and J is TRBJ2-1; 10 bases agree with TRBD2. The CDR3 contains 14 residues. The germline V gene encodes CDR1 LGHDT and CDR2 YNNKEL (reference sequence). The V and J ends lost 3 bases and 15 bases, in that order; junction bases with no gene match: 11. The CDR3 loop reads CASSQTSGQSHRFF. For the CDR3, the DNA is TGTGCCAGCAGCCAGACTAGCGGGCAGAGCCATCGGTTCTTC.

In its sample, this clone was seen a few times. V gene TRBV19 combines with J gene TRBJ1-1, with 8 bases that match TRBD1. V lost 5 bases to trimming and J lost 1 base; unmatched junction nucleotides: 0. CDR3 size: 13 residues. Germline-derived CDR1 and CDR2 are LNHDA and SQIVND (reference sequence). The CDR3 reads CASSGQGNTEAFF. As DNA, the CDR3 is TGTGCCAGTAGTGGACAGGGGAACACTGAAGCTTTCTTT.

The chain combines TRBV7-9 with TRBJ1-1; 10 bases are shared with TRBD1. Germline V gene sequence: CDR1 SEHNR, CDR2 FQNEAQ (reference sequence). V was clipped by 4 bases and J by 7 bases; unmatched bases: 12. This CDR3 spans 16 amino acids. As DNA, the CDR3 is TGTGCCAGCAGCTCCAGACCGGGACAGGGGTCCCGTGAAGCTTTCTTT. It translates to CASSSRPGQGSREAFF.

The chain carries TRBV19 and TRBJ1-1; 8 positions match TRBD1. CDR3 length: 15 amino acids. The trim removed 3 bases at V and 5 bases at J, leaving 8 bases unmatched. Per the germline V gene, CDR1 is LNHDA and CDR2 is SQIVND (reference sequence). In DNA form, the CDR3 reads TGTGCCAGTAGTATCGAACAGGGGGGTGAAACTGAAGCTTTCTTT. Its protein is CASSIEQGGETEAFF.

The chain carries TRBV11-2 and TRBJ2-7; no definite D call. V lost 2 bases to trimming and J lost 3 bases, with 8 bases between them. Germline assignment: CDR1 SGHAT and CDR2 FQNNGV. The CDR3 contains 13 residues. DNA of the CDR3: TGTGCCAGCAGCTTAAACCACAACTACGAGCAGTACTTC. This codes for CASSLNHNYEQYF.

This clone was counted once. The V and J genes are TRBV12-3 or TRBV12-4 and TRBJ1-2; 7 bases fit TRBD1. The CDR3 runs to 13 residues. After removal of 6 bases from V and 4 bases from J, the junction contained 5 bases not matched to a gene. This chain's CDR3 is CASSLGQIYGYTF. CDR3 DNA: TGTGCCAGCAGCCTGGGACAGATCTATGGCTACACCTTC.

The chain carries TRBV2 and TRBJ2-7, with 7 bases lining up with TRBD1. V trimming: 4 bases; J trimming: 2 bases; junction bases outside the gene matches: 5. CDR3 length: 14 amino acids. CDR1 is SNHLY, CDR2 FYNNEI, per germline. This chain's CDR3 is CASSGTGFTYEQYF. DNA of the CDR3: TGTGCCAGCAGTGGGACAGGCTTTACCTACGAGCAGTACTTC.

The chain carries TRBV4-1 and TRBJ2-1, with 11 bases aligning to TRBD2. CDR1 and CDR2 (germline): MGHRA, YSYEKL. V was clipped by 5 bases and J by 0 bases; unmatched bases: 6. The CDR3 totals 17 residues. CDR3 coding DNA: TGCGCCAGCAGCTACTCAGGACTAGCGGGCTCCTACAATGAGCAGTTCTTC. It codes for CASSYSGLAGSYNEQFF.

The CDR3 here is CASTQTSGTTDTQYF. For the CDR3, the DNA is TGTGCCAGCACTCAAACTAGCGGGACCACAGATACGCAGTATTTT. The chain combines TRBV5-6 with TRBJ2-3; 10 bases are shared with TRBD2. The CDR3 totals 15 residues. Germline CDR1 and CDR2: SGHDT and YYEEEE. Trimming cost V 6 bases and J 2 bases; bases outside gene matches: 6.

This rearrangement joins TRBV6-5 to TRBJ1-5; D is uncertain. The CDR3 is 15 amino acids. The V end lost 0 bases, the J end lost 6 bases, and 12 bases lay between the germline ends. CDR1 is MNHEY and CDR2 is SVGAGI in the germline V gene. In DNA form, the CDR3 reads TGTGCCAGCAGTTACTCGTTTGAGGGCGGTCAGCCCCAGCATTTT. Its protein product is CASSYSFEGGQPQHF.